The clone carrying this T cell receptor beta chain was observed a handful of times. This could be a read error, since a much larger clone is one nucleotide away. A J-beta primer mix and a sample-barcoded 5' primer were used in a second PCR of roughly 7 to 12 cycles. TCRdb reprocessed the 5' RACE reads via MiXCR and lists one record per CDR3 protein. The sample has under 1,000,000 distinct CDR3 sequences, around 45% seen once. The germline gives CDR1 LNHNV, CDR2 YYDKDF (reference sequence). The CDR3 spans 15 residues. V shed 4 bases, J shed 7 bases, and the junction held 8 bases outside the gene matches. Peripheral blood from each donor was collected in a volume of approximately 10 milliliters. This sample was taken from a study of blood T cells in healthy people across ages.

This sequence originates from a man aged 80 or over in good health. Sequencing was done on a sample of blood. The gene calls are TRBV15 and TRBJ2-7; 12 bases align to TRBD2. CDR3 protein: CATSTRLAGDAEQYF. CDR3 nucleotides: TGTGCCACCAGCACGAGACTAGCGGGAGACGCTGAGCAGTACTTC. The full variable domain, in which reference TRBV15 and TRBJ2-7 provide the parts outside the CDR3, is DAMVIQNPRYQVTQFGKPVTLSCSQTLNHNVMYWYQQKSSQAPKLLFHYYDKDFNNEADTPDNFQSRRPNTSFCFLDIRSPGLGDTAMYLCATSTRLAGDAEQYFGPGTRLTVT.